This is a list of T cell receptor beta chains from one sample in a study of molecular identifiers for immune sequencing clone quantification. One entry per CDR3 protein, called by TCRdb with MiXCR from the PCR reads. The sample includes over 55,000 distinct CDR3 sequences, around 17% seen only once; the top ten take approximately 1.5%. Sequencing was done on a sample of naive CD8+ T cells from blood, with Jurkat cell RNA spiked in. These receptors all stem from a human donor in good health. Some libraries in this study had Jurkat cell RNA spiked in. CDR3s leave out the opening cysteine and the closing phenylalanine or tryptophan.

v_call	cdr3_aa
TRBV12-3/TRBV12-4	ASSFQGYEQY
TRBV2	ASTWTGGAGEAF
TRBV9	ASSVSTSGSTTDTQY
TRBV27	ASGLMYSNQPQH
TRBV7-3	ASSLNSLRGQTDVQF
TRBV14	ASSQEDRVREPGNTEAF
TRBV10-3	AISESNPERAFRYEQY
TRBV18	ASSWTGSTDTQY
TRBV10-2	ASSELAGLDTQY
TRBV19	ASHPGGTEAF
TRBV11-2	ASSLAVYGKSNQPQH
TRBV4-1	ASSQEGASGEHNEQF
TRBV29-1	RVVGTVLDEQF
TRBV27	ASSLKTPGTGDYEQY
TRBV11-2	ASSYGRSSGANVLT
TRBV7-6	ASSGLGGTDTQY
TRBV18	ASSPPIAGAYNSPLH
TRBV10-3	AISQGSTYEQY
TRBV30	AWSVPGGNYGYT
TRBV9	ASSAGLGGVEQY
TRBV24-1	ATSGKGGTGANVLT
TRBV2	ASRETTTDTQY
TRBV5-4	ASRGPRGY
TRBV11-2	ASSLDGPGDGYNEQF
TRBV7-8	ASSSVGLVHTDTQY
TRBV6-2/TRBV6-3	ASSYPIGGDTDTQY
TRBV7-2	ASSLVAPNEQF
TRBV29-1	SVRAGGYGYT
TRBV7-3	ASSLDWTENSGANVLT
TRBV10-2	ASSVASLYDEQF
TRBV28	ASRVDRSGGYT
TRBV6-2/TRBV6-3	ASSQTGLAAGTGTQY
TRBV4-3	ASSKKDRTGKLF
TRBV7-2	ASSSDSAAYNEQF
TRBV4-1	ASSLSSSYEQY
TRBV7-9	ASSPPEDPDTQY
TRBV6-2/TRBV6-3	ASSSGSEQY
TRBV7-2	ASSPGGGQYYGYT
TRBV2	ASRENRGMGYEQY
TRBV27	ASSSATLVGEKLF
TRBV6-5	ASRDELYEQY
TRBV27	ASTPGQGIADTQY
TRBV5-3	ASSPGTGNRPQH
TRBV7-9	ASSPLGVAGINEQY
TRBV10-3	ATSDLAGAADTQY
TRBV15	ATSRFTGGSGEKLF
TRBV6-6	ASSYVASGSGGTDTQY
TRBV27	ASSLAGSITEAF
TRBV6-6	ASSYGPQGSYPLPGANVLT
TRBV4-2	ASSFHQGAMGNEQF
TRBV12-3/TRBV12-4	ASSLAQYPEPYEQY
TRBV7-8	ASSLELAGAVTEQF
TRBV27	ASRPLGWLPR
TRBV15	ATSVLGASTDTQY
TRBV27	ASSSIQGAWNTEAF
TRBV20-1	SARPSAAMNTEAF
TRBV11-2	ASSSRASGVDEQY
TRBV11-2	ASSPKRSSYEQY